Presented here are 23 T cell receptor beta chains from one specimen sequenced in a study of T cells in Graves' hyperthyroidism and ophthalmopathy. RNA transcripts served as the template for amplifying TCR beta CDR3 regions. During a first-round RT-PCR of the TCR CDR3, the HTBI primer set was used. TCRdb redid the calling of the multiplex PCR reads with MiXCR, one entry per CDR3 protein. The sample has 560,000 or so distinct CDR3 sequences, around 42% seen once. Sequencing was carried out using peripheral blood or thyroid tissue (not recorded which). The receptors originated from a woman aged 18-29 years with Graves' hyperthyroidism.

The J gene is TRBJ1-3, the V gene TRBV10-3; D call uncertain. The CDR3 is 12 amino acids. Germline V lookup: CDR1 ENHRY, CDR2 SYGVKD. Trimming took 5 bases from V and 4 from J, leaving 6 bases between them. The CDR3 loop reads CAISSQGNTIYF. The CDR3 DNA reads as TGTGCCATCAGTTCCCAGGGAAACACCATATATTTT.

Worth noting for this clonotype: This may stem from a read error, because a much larger clone lies one nucleotide away. The chain recombines TRBV15 with TRBJ2-7; perhaps TRBD2 as D (5 bases). CDR3 length: 15 residues. CDR1 and CDR2 (germline): LNHNV, YYDKDF (reference sequence). V was clipped by 3 bases and J by 2 bases, with 14 bases between them. CDR3 coding DNA: TGTGCCACCAGCAGCGAGCTACTAGGAGCCTACGAGCAGTACTTC. It specifies CATSSELLGAYEQYF.

Ten or more counts support this clonotype. The genes are TRBV7-9 and TRBJ1-5; 8 bases are shared with TRBD1. This CDR3 region has 15 residues. Unmatched junction bases numbered 5, after V lost 1 base and J lost 6 bases. Germline values: CDR1 SEHNR, CDR2 FQNEAQ (reference sequence). Written as DNA, the CDR3 is TGTGCCAGCAGCTTAGGACAGGGGACAGTTCAGCCCCAGCATTTT. Protein product: CASSLGQGTVQPQHF.

This clonotype has a handful of counts. Written as DNA, the CDR3 is TGTGCCAGCAGCTCCCGGACAGGCGACGTGACCCAGTACTTC. It is translated as CASSSRTGDVTQYF. This rearrangement joins TRBV11-2 to TRBJ2-5; TRBD1 agrees at 7 bases. With V trimmed by 4 bases and J by 7 bases, 9 bases remained unmatched. The V gene's germline CDR1 is SGHAT and CDR2 FQNNGV. The CDR3 runs to 14 residues. Drawing the rest from reference TRBV11-2 and TRBJ2-5, the complete variable domain is EAGVAQSPRYKIIEKRQSVAFWCNPISGHATLYWYQQILGQGPKLLIQFQNNGVVDDSQLPKDRFSAERLKGVDSTLKIQPAKLEDSAVYLCASSSRTGDVTQYFGPGTRLLVL.

The chain employs TRBV25-1 and TRBJ1-1; D call uncertain. The CDR3 sequence is 14 residues long. Between the trimmed V and J ends, which lost 2 bases and 1 base, there was a span of 8 bases. Germline V lookup: CDR1 MGHDK, CDR2 SYGVNS. The CDR3 DNA is TGTGCCAGCAGTGAACTGAGAACGAACACTGAAGCTTTCTTT. Translating gives CASSELRTNTEAFF. Filled out from reference TRBV25-1 and TRBJ1-1, the complete variable domain reads EADIYQTPRYLVIGTGKKITLECSQTMGHDKMYWYQQDPGMELHLIHYSYGVNSTEKGDLSSESTVSRIRTEHFPLTLESARPSHTSQYLCASSELRTNTEAFFGQGTRLTVV.

This clonotype showed up many times. The rearrangement uses TRBV15 and TRBJ1-1, with TRBD1 matching over 7 bases. The CDR3 loop spans 17 amino acids. Trimming removed 2 bases from V and 5 bases from J; junction bases left unmatched: 14. Germline V gene sequence: CDR1 LNHNV, CDR2 YYDKDF (reference sequence). For the CDR3, the DNA is TGTGCCACCAGCAGACTGGGGACAGATCGTGGGAGTACTGAAGCTTTCTTT. This codes for CATSRLGTDRGSTEAFF.

The V call is TRBV4-2, the J call TRBJ1-5; no clear D gene. CDR1 and CDR2 from the germline V gene are LGHNA and YNFKEQ. The germline V and J ends were trimmed by 0 bases and 1 base, with 7 bases remaining between them. This CDR3 contains 15 residues. The CDR3 DNA is TGTGCCAGCAGCCAAGATCAAGAGAGCAATCAGCCCCAGCATTTT. This gives the protein CASSQDQESNQPQHF.

This chain uses TRBV7-2 with TRBJ2-2; D might be TRBD2 (5 bases). Germline CDR1 SGHTA, CDR2 FQGNSA. The CDR3 is made up of 13 amino acids. Trimming shortened V by 1 base and J by 10 bases, and 10 bases separated the two germline ends. The CDR3 sequence: CASSLEFSVELFF. DNA of the CDR3: TGTGCCAGCAGCTTAGAGTTTAGCGTGGAGCTGTTTTTT.

The chain has TRBV5-1 and TRBJ2-5, with 9 bases aligning to TRBD2. J was trimmed by 4 bases and V by 4 bases; bases with no gene match: 8. CDR1 SGHRS and CDR2 YFSETQ come from the germline V gene. This CDR3 has 15 residues. The CDR3 loop reads CASSTIAGARETQYF. The CDR3 region has the DNA TGCGCCAGCAGCACCATAGCGGGAGCCCGAGAGACCCAGTACTTC.

This rearrangement joins TRBV25-1 to TRBJ1-6; 7 bases align to TRBD1. CDR3 length equals 18 residues. Looked up from germline, CDR1 is MGHDK and CDR2 is SYGVNS. V trimming: 8 bases; J trimming: 6 bases; junction bases outside the gene matches: 19. The CDR3 DNA is TGTGCCAGCTCACACGACAGGGCAGGTCTCCTTCGTAATTCACCCCTCCACTTT. The encoded protein is CASSHDRAGLLRNSPLHF.

This chain joins TRBV25-1 and TRBJ1-2; D unclear. The V end was cut by 6 bases, the J end by 2 bases, with 13 bases between. The germline V gene encodes CDR1 MGHDK and CDR2 SYGVNS. The CDR3 extends over 14 amino acids. The CDR3 region is CASSQGRLNYGYTF. CDR3 bases: TGTGCCAGCAGCCAAGGACGGCTAAACTATGGCTACACCTTC.

The chain couples TRBV27 to TRBJ2-2; D not certain. The CDR3 has 15 amino acids. In germline, CDR1 is MNHEY, CDR2 SMNVEV (reference sequence). V was clipped by 8 bases and J by 5 bases, with 18 bases between them. The CDR3 loop is CASRRLSVLTGELFF. The CDR3 region has the DNA TGTGCCAGCCGTCGGCTATCAGTCTTGACCGGGGAGCTGTTTTTT.

Notes on this clonotype: This may come from a read error, since a much larger clone is one base off. The chain employs TRBV24-1 and TRBJ2-7, with D perhaps matching TRBD2 (6 bases). CDR1 KGHDR and CDR2 SFDVKD come from the germline V gene. CDR3 length equals 14 residues. V lost 2 bases and J 3 bases, leaving 10 bases between the germline ends. CDR3 nucleotides: TGTGCCACCAGTGATTGGTCTAGCGACTACGAGCAGTACTTC. Protein: CATSDWSSDYEQYF.

The genes are TRBV15 and TRBJ2-2; D is undetermined. This CDR3 has 15 amino acids. Trimming took off 3 bases at V and 4 bases at J, with 12 bases between the two ends. CDR1 is LNHNV and CDR2 is YYDKDF in the germline V gene (reference sequence). The CDR3 coding sequence is TGTGCCACCAGCAGTAGATCAGGTTTCACCGGGGAGCTGTTTTTT. As protein: CATSSRSGFTGELFF.

This rearrangement joins TRBV25-1 to TRBJ1-6; no reliable D call. The V and J ends lost 1 base and 10 bases respectively, with 11 bases between them. Germline CDR1 and CDR2: MGHDK and SYGVNS. The CDR3 spans 14 residues. CDR3 protein: CASSEFGIGSPLHF. The CDR3 DNA reads as TGTGCCAGCAGTGAATTCGGTATTGGATCACCCCTCCACTTT. Variable domain in full (rest from reference TRBV25-1 and TRBJ1-6): EADIYQTPRYLVIGTGKKITLECSQTMGHDKMYWYQQDPGMELHLIHYSYGVNSTEKGDLSSESTVSRIRTEHFPLTLESARPSHTSQYLCASSEFGIGSPLHFGNGTRLTVT.

The rearrangement joins TRBV9 to TRBJ1-1; unclear D gene. Germline V gene data show CDR1 as SGDLS and CDR2 as YYNGEE. V was cut by 10 bases and J by 4 bases, with 14 bases left in between. This CDR3 has 12 amino acids. The DNA of the CDR3 is TGTGCCCAACAGAGGGAAGGCACTGAAGCTTTCTTT. Translation gives CAQQREGTEAFF.

This chain joins TRBV12-3 or TRBV12-4 and TRBJ2-7, with 12 bases that match TRBD2. V lost 6 bases to trimming and J lost 5 bases; unmatched junction nucleotides: 2. This CDR3 is 13 amino acids long. The DNA for the CDR3 is TGTGCCAGCAGGAGACTAGCGGGAGACGAGCAGTACTTC. Its translation: CASRRLAGDEQYF.

This clonotype was picked up a small number of times. The chain links TRBV5-1 to TRBJ2-5, with D unclear. V was trimmed by 0 bases and J by 9 bases, leaving 6 bases between them. CDR3 size: 11 residues. Per germline, CDR1 SGHRS and CDR2 YFSETQ. The CDR3 region has the DNA TGCGCCAGCAGCTTGGGGCAGGCCCAGTACTTC. Its translation is CASSLGQAQYF.

This sequence joins TRBV9 and TRBJ1-6; 7 nucleotides match TRBD1. Germline CDR1 is SGDLS and CDR2 is YYNGEE. The V segment lost 3 bases and the J segment 7 bases; nucleotides outside the gene matches: 10. This CDR3 spans 16 amino acids. CDR3 sequence (DNA): TGTGCCAGCAGCGCTTACGTGGGACAGCGCAATTCACCCCTCCACTTT. Its translation: CASSAYVGQRNSPLHF.

This clonotype was recorded a few times. The chain joins TRBV9 to TRBJ1-1; D uncertain. Germline CDR1 is SGDLS and CDR2 is YYNGEE. The V end lost 0 bases, the J end lost 6 bases, and 12 bases lay between the germline ends. The length of the CDR3 is 14 residues. CDR3 nucleotide sequence: TGTGCCAGCAGCGTAGAGGCTAGGGAATCTGAAGCTTTCTTT. Residues: CASSVEARESEAFF.

This clonotype was picked up a small number of times. The rearrangement links TRBV2 to TRBJ1-4; no clear D. CDR1 is SNHLY, CDR2 FYNNEI, per germline. Trimming pared 8 bases from V and 3 bases from J, leaving 10 bases between. The CDR3 spans 13 residues. CDR3 bases: TGTGCCAGCTCAGGAACGGCTAATGAAAAACTGTTTTTT. It encodes CASSGTANEKLFF.

There are a few counts of this clonotype. V usage is TRBV2 and J usage is TRBJ1-2; 8 nucleotides agree with TRBD1. The CDR3 runs 15 residues. Germline V CDR1 and CDR2: SNHLY, FYNNEI. The J segment lost 1 base and the V segment lost 6 bases, leaving 7 bases of the junction unmatched. In DNA, the CDR3 is TGTGCCAGCAGCCCAGAACAGGGGGTTAACTATGGCTACACCTTC. Translating it yields CASSPEQGVNYGYTF. Filled out from reference TRBV2 and TRBJ1-2, the complete variable domain reads EPEVTQTPSHQVTQMGQEVILRCVPISNHLYFYWYRQILGQKVEFLVSFYNNEISEKSEIFDDQFSVERPDGSNFTLKIRSTKLEDSAMYFCASSPEQGVNYGYTFGSGTRLTVV.

This chain links TRBV6-1 with TRBJ1-1; no firm D call. The V gene lost 8 bases and the J gene lost 2 bases, with 9 bases spanning the gap. This CDR3 has 12 residues. Germline V CDR1 and CDR2: MNHNS, SASEGT. The CDR3: CASEPINTEAFF. The DNA of the CDR3 is TGTGCCAGCGAGCCCATTAACACTGAAGCTTTCTTT.